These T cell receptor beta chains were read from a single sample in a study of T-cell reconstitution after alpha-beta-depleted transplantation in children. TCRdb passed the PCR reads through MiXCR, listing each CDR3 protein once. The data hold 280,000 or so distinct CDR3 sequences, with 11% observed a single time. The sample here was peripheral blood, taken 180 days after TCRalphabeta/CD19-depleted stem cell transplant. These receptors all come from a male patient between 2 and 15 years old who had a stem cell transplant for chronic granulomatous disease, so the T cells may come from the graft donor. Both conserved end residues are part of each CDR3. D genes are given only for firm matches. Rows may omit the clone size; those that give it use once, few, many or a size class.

TGTGCCAGCAGCCCCCGACTAGCGGGAGGTCCCCACTACGAGCAGTACTTC	CASSPRLAGGPHYEQYF	TRBJ2-7	TRBV21-1	many	.	17
TGTGCCAGCAGCAGCCGGGACAGGGGGAATGGCTACACCTTC	CASSSRDRGNGYTF	TRBJ1-2	TRBV21-1	many	.	14
TGTGCCAGCAGTTGGGGGACTAGCGGGAGCAATGAGCAGTTCTTC	CASSWGTSGSNEQFF	TRBJ2-1	TRBV6-5	.	TRBD2	15
TGTGCCAGCAGCCAAGTTCAGGGGAGGGGAGGAGAGACCCAGTACTTC	CASSQVQGRGGETQYF	TRBJ2-5	TRBV4-2	.	.	16
TGTGCCTGCTCCGGGACTAGCGGGAGGGCTAGCACAGATACGCAGTATTTT	CACSGTSGRASTDTQYF	TRBJ2-3	TRBV12-3/TRBV12-4	.	TRBD2	17
TGTGCCAGCAGCTTAGGGGCCAGCTCCTACAATGAGCAGTTCTTC	CASSLGASSYNEQFF	TRBJ2-1	TRBV7-7	.	.	15
TGCAGCGTTGACCCGGGACACACATACGAGCAGTACTTC	CSVDPGHTYEQYF	TRBJ2-7	TRBV29-1	many	.	13
TGCAGTGCTCGGGACAGGGGGCCCCCGGGGAAGACCCAGTACTTC	CSARDRGPPGKTQYF	TRBJ2-5	TRBV20-1	many	TRBD1	15
TGTGCCAGCAGCGAAATAGATGGATGGGGCTACACCTTC	CASSEIDGWGYTF	TRBJ1-2	TRBV7-8	many	.	13
TGTGCCAGCAGATCCCGGGACAGGGGGCAAGAGACCCAGTACTTC	CASRSRDRGQETQYF	TRBJ2-5	TRBV12-3/TRBV12-4	many	TRBD1	15
TGTGCCGGCAGCTTGGGGGAGGGACGACCCAACACCGGGAAGCTGTTTTTT	CAGSLGEGRPNTGKLFF	TRBJ2-2	TRBV7-9	.	TRBD2	17
TGTGCCAGCAGTTCCCGAGGGACAGGCCCTCGCACAGATACGCAGTATTTT	CASSSRGTGPRTDTQYF	TRBJ2-3	TRBV27	few	TRBD1	17
TGTGCCAGCAGTTTAGAGGGTGTTCTAGAGCAGTACTTC	CASSLEGVLEQYF	TRBJ2-7	TRBV12-3/TRBV12-4	.	.	13
TGTGCCAGCAGTTTTCCCATACAAGGGGGGGCCAAAAACATTCAGTACTTC	CASSFPIQGGAKNIQYF	TRBJ2-4	TRBV28	medium-sized	.	17
TGCAGCGTTGATCCTTTAGTATTGGGGTACAATGAGCAGTTCTTC	CSVDPLVLGYNEQFF	TRBJ2-1	TRBV29-1	many	.	15
TGTGCCACCAGCAGAGATCGGGCTAGCTGGGTCAATGAGCAGTTCTTC	CATSRDRASWVNEQFF	TRBJ2-1	TRBV15	many	.	16
TGTGCCAGCAGTGCTTCGACTAGCGGGCGGAGCTCCTACGAGCAGTACTTC	CASSASTSGRSSYEQYF	TRBJ2-7	TRBV6-1	.	TRBD2	17
TGTGCCAGCAGCTTAGCGGGGACGAGCAATCAGCCCCAGCATTTT	CASSLAGTSNQPQHF	TRBJ1-5	TRBV7-9	many	.	15
TGTGCCAGCAGCTTAGCACAGGGCTCCTACAATGAGCAGTTCTTC	CASSLAQGSYNEQFF	TRBJ2-1	TRBV7-2	many	.	15
TGTGCCAGCAGTTTTGGCAAGGACTACGAGCAGTACTTC	CASSFGKDYEQYF	TRBJ2-7	TRBV27	many	.	13
TGCGCCAGCAGCCTTATATTTAGCGGGACTTACAGCTCTGGGGCCAACGTCCTGACTTTC	CASSLIFSGTYSSGANVLTF	TRBJ2-6	TRBV5-1	many	TRBD2	20
TGTGCCAGCAGTAATTTAAACCCCCCCTACGAGCAGTACTTC	CASSNLNPPYEQYF	TRBJ2-7	TRBV12-3/TRBV12-4	many	.	14
TGTGCCAGCAGTATCTCCGGGACAGGGGGTTTAACTGAAGCTTTCTTT	CASSISGTGGLTEAFF	TRBJ1-1	TRBV2	few	TRBD1	16
TGTGCCAGCTCACCACTAAGGGGTGATGTGGCTTCGGGGGAAGCTTTCTTT	CASSPLRGDVASGEAFF	TRBJ1-1	TRBV18	few	.	17
TGTGCCAGCAGCAAGGGACAAGCCTACGAGCAGTACTTC	CASSKGQAYEQYF	TRBJ2-7	TRBV11-1	many	.	13
TGCGCCAGCAGCGCGGGGTTCTCCTACGAGCAGTACTTC	CASSAGFSYEQYF	TRBJ2-7	TRBV5-1	few	.	13
TGTGCCAGCAGCCCCCCGGGACGCCTCCACAATGAGCAGTTCTTC	CASSPPGRLHNEQFF	TRBJ2-1	TRBV3-1	few	.	15
TGTGCCAGCAGTCCTACTAGCGGACTGAACACCGGGGAGCTGTTTTTT	CASSPTSGLNTGELFF	TRBJ2-2	TRBV28	many	TRBD2	16
TGTGCCAGCAGCAGTCTAGCACCGTCCTACAATGAGCAGTTCTTC	CASSSLAPSYNEQFF	TRBJ2-1	TRBV12-3/TRBV12-4	few	.	15
TGTGCCAGCAGCAAACATGGCGTGACAGCCCAAGAGACCCAGTACTTC	CASSKHGVTAQETQYF	TRBJ2-5	TRBV7-2	few	.	16
TGCAGTGCTACTAGCATATTAGATACGCAGTATTTT	CSATSILDTQYF	TRBJ2-3	TRBV20-1	many	.	12
TGCGCCAGCATGGAGCCGAACACTGAAGCTTTCTTT	CASMEPNTEAFF	TRBJ1-1	TRBV5-1	many	.	12
TGCGCCAGCAGCTTCATAGCGGGGGCTACAGATACGCAGTATTTT	CASSFIAGATDTQYF	TRBJ2-3	TRBV5-1	many	TRBD2	15
TGTGCCAGCACCTCTAATTTGGGGCAAAATCAGCCCCAGCATTTT	CASTSNLGQNQPQHF	TRBJ1-5	TRBV12-3/TRBV12-4	many	.	15
TGTGCCAGCAGCTTAACTAGCGGGAGGACCGGGGAGCTGTTTTTT	CASSLTSGRTGELFF	TRBJ2-2	TRBV11-2	.	TRBD2	15
TGCAGTGCTAGAGATAAAACAGGGGCGGATACGCAGTATTTT	CSARDKTGADTQYF	TRBJ2-3	TRBV20-1	many	TRBD1	14
TGTGCCAGCAGCTTAAGAGACAGGGTACCAGATACGCAGTATTTT	CASSLRDRVPDTQYF	TRBJ2-3	TRBV11-2	many	TRBD1	15
TGTGCCAGCAGCCGGACGGACTGGACAGGTCTCCCAACAGATACGCAGTATTTT	CASSRTDWTGLPTDTQYF	TRBJ2-3	TRBV14	many	TRBD1	18
TGCGCCAGCAGCCCAATTACTAGGGGAGGAGGAGAGACCCAGTACTTC	CASSPITRGGGETQYF	TRBJ2-5	TRBV5-1	few	.	16
TGTGCCAGCAGCTTTTTGCGGGGTGCAGATACGCAGTATTTT	CASSFLRGADTQYF	TRBJ2-3	TRBV7-6	once	.	14
TGTGCCAGTAGTATAGGCAGCGGGATCTCCTACAATGAGCAGTTCTTC	CASSIGSGISYNEQFF	TRBJ2-1	TRBV19	many	TRBD2	16
TGTGCCAGCAGTACGGACAGTGTACTACGAGGGCAGTACTTC	CASSTDSVLRGQYF	TRBJ2-7	TRBV12-3/TRBV12-4	many	.	14
TGTGCCAGCAGCCCCGGGACAGGGATGAGGGAGCTGTTTTTT	CASSPGTGMRELFF	TRBJ2-2	TRBV28	many	TRBD1	14
TGCAGTGCTAGGGCCAGACAAACTGAAGCTTTCTTT	CSARARQTEAFF	TRBJ1-1	TRBV20-1	many	.	12
TGCAGTGTCCCGGACTGGGACAATGAGCAGTTCTTC	CSVPDWDNEQFF	TRBJ2-1	TRBV20-1	many	.	12
TGTGCCAGCATGAGCGCCAACTATGGCTACACCTTC	CASMSANYGYTF	TRBJ1-2	TRBV25-1	.	.	12
TGCAGCCAGTCCCAGGGGCCCTACAATGAGCAGTTCTTC	CSQSQGPYNEQFF	TRBJ2-1	TRBV29-1	many	.	13
TGCAGCGTTGTCCCACCCCGTAGCGGGGAAAGGTACAATGAGCAGTTCTTC	CSVVPPRSGERYNEQFF	TRBJ2-1	TRBV29-1	many	TRBD2	17
TGTGCCAGCAGCTTCGGCGACTCCTACGAGCAGTACTTC	CASSFGDSYEQYF	TRBJ2-7	TRBV5-6	many	.	13
TGTGCCAGCAGCTTGTTGCTAGCGGTCCTCTCCTACGAGCAGTACTTC	CASSLLLAVLSYEQYF	TRBJ2-7	TRBV5-5	many	TRBD2	16
TGCGCCGCAAGGATCGGGGAGCTGTTTTTT	CAARIGELFF	TRBJ2-2	TRBV10-1	many	.	10
TGTGCCACACGAGCAGGGGCGGATGGCTACACCTTC	CATRAGADGYTF	TRBJ1-2	TRBV6-5	.	.	12
TGCGCCAGCGGACAGACTCAAGAGACCCAGTACTTC	CASGQTQETQYF	TRBJ2-5	TRBV5-1	many	.	12
TGTGCCAGCAGCCCAACCGGGACTAACACAGATACGCAGTATTTT	CASSPTGTNTDTQYF	TRBJ2-3	TRBV7-2	many	TRBD2	15
TGTGCCAGCAGCGGCCAGGGGCAGAGCACCGGGGAGCTGTTTTTT	CASSGQGQSTGELFF	TRBJ2-2	TRBV11-2	many	.	15
TGTGCCAGCAGCTTGGACAGGTTTTCTAGCACAGATACGCAGTATTTT	CASSLDRFSSTDTQYF	TRBJ2-3	TRBV7-2	many	TRBD1	16
TGTGCCAGCAGTTTAGGAAGGATTTACGAGCAGTACTTC	CASSLGRIYEQYF	TRBJ2-7	TRBV12-3/TRBV12-4	many	.	13
TGCGCCAGCAGCTGGGAGGCCCCCGGCTCAGATACGCAGTATTTT	CASSWEAPGSDTQYF	TRBJ2-3	TRBV5-1	many	.	15
TGCAGTGCTAGAGATTTACGAAGCGTACGACAAGAGACCCAGTACTTC	CSARDLRSVRQETQYF	TRBJ2-5	TRBV20-1	.	.	16
TGTGCCAGCTCAACAACGAACACTGAAGCTTTCTTT	CASSTTNTEAFF	TRBJ1-1	TRBV18	many	.	12